This passage covers 4 T cell receptor beta chains from one sample sequenced in a study of early T cells in non-severe SARS-CoV-2 infection. MiXCR, applied by TCRdb to the 5' RACE reads, yields one record per CDR3 protein. The sample lists tens of thousands of distinct CDR3 sequences; 6% to 7% were seen once. The sample was whole blood. Source of these receptors: an adult who was a healthcare worker with PCR-confirmed SARS-CoV-2 infection or an uninfected control (not recorded which).

This clonotype came up many times. The chain uses TRBV7-2 and TRBJ2-1; D gene ambiguous. V was cut by 3 bases and J by 4 bases, with 7 bases left in between. Germline V gives CDR1 SGHTA, CDR2 FQGNSA. The CDR3 contains 13 residues. The CDR3 sequence is CASSFPGYNEQFF. CDR3 bases: TGTGCCAGCAGCTTTCCAGGTTACAATGAGCAGTTCTTC.

Here the CDR3 DNA reads TGTGCCAGCAGCCAGGGGACAGGGGGCCCCGTTGAGACCCAGTACTTC. Its protein product is CASSQGTGGPVETQYF. The rearrangement uses TRBV3-1 and TRBJ2-5; 12 bases match TRBD1. Trimming cost V 3 bases and J 5 bases; bases outside gene matches: 7. Germline lookup yields CDR1 LGHDT and CDR2 YNNKEL (reference sequence). The CDR3 contains 16 residues.

This clonotype was observed a handful of times. Its ends do not fully match the called genes, so a read error is possible. V and J are TRBV7-7 and TRBJ2-7; 9 positions agree with TRBD2. Germline-derived CDR1 and CDR2 are SSHAT and FNYEAQ (reference sequence). This CDR3 is built from 15 residues. As DNA, the CDR3 is TGTGCTAGCAGCTTAGATGCTAGCGGGGCCTACGAGCAGTACTTC. Protein sequence: CASSLDASGAYEQYF.

This clonotype was seen repeatedly, ten times or more. The chain combines TRBV6-5 with TRBJ1-5; TRBD1 is a possible D gene (6 bases). This CDR3 has 15 residues. V was pared by 2 bases and J by 5 bases, with 13 bases between. The V gene's germline CDR1 is MNHEY and CDR2 SVGAGI. CDR3 coding DNA: TGTGCCAGCAGTTACACTACAGGGTCCGATCAGCCCCAGCATTTT. This sequence encodes CASSYTTGSDQPQHF.